This note documents a single T cell receptor (beta chain) sequence. The CDR3 runs 12 residues. Germline assignment: CDR1 GTSNPN and CDR2 SVGIG (reference sequence). V was pared by 1 base and J by 5 bases, with 8 bases between. The data are from a study of blood T cell repertoires in COVID-19. On the study more broadly: Both acute and convalescent COVID-19 samples were obtained from the United States, Italy and Spain. T cells, B-cell-depleted T cells, or PBMCs supplied cDNA or gDNA.

In the study's own analysis: Using reference gene primer amplification, nucleated cell counts were estimated. Sequenced by immunoSEQ multiplex PCR; TCRdb stores in-frame clones only, minus some. That table furnishes V, J and clone size, whereas the DNA furnished D and trimming. Of some 200,000 clones listed, more than 70% are singletons. This sequence was found in a middle-aged man with active or convalescent COVID-19. This chain links TRBV30 with TRBJ1-1, with TRBD1 as a possible D gene (5 bases). Sequencing input: peripheral blood. In nucleotides, the CDR3 is TGTGCCTGGAGTGAAAAGGGGACTGAAGCTTTCTTT. Its protein is CAWSEKGTEAFF.